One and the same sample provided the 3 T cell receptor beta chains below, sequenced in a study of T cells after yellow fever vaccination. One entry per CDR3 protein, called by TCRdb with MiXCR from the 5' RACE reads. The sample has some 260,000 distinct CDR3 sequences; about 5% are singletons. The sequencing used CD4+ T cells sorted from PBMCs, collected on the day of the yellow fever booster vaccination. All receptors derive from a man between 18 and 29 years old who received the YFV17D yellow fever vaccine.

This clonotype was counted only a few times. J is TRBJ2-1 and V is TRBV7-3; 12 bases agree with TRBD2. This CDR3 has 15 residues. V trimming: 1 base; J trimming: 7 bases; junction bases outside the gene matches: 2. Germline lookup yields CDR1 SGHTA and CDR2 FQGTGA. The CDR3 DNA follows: TGTGCCAGCAGCTTAAGCCTAGCGGGGGGGAATGAGCAGTTCTTC. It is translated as CASSLSLAGGNEQFF.

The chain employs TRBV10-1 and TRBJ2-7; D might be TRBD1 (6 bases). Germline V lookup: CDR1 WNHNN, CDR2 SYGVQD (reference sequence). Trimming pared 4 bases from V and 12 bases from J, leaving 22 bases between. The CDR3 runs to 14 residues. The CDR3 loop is CASSVPRDIICMYV. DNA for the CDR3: TGCGCCAGCAGTGTCCCAAGGGACATCATCTGCATGTACGTC.

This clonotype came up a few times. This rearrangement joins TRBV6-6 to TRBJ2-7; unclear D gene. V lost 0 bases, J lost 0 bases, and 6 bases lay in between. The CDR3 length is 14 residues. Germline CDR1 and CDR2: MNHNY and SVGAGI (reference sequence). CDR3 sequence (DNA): TGTGCCAGCAGTTACTCAGTAAGCTCCTACGAGCAGTACGTC. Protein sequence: CASSYSVSSYEQYV.